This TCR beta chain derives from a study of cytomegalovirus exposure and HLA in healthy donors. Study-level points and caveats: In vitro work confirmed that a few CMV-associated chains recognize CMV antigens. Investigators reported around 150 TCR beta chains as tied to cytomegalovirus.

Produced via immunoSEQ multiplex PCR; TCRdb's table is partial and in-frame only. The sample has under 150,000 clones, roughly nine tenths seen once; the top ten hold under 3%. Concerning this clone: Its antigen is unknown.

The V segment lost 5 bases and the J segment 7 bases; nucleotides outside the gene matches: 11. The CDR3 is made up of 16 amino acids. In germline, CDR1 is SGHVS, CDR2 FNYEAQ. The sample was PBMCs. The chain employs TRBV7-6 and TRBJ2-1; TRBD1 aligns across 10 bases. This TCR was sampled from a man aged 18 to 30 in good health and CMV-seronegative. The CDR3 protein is CASSTRQGAFGNEQFF. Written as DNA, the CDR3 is TGTGCCAGCAGCACCCGACAGGGGGCCTTTGGGAATGAGCAGTTCTTC.